The clone carrying this TCR beta chain has more than one count but fewer than ten. The antigen is undetermined. The time point: week 5, during vaccination. In every dose of vaccine, 300 ug of mutant IDH1 20-mer peptide was given alongside topical imiquimod. Each astrocytoma in the donors was new, WHO grade 3 or 4, IDH1-mutant and ATRX-lost. The CDR3 runs to 14 residues. Trimming at V came to 8 bases and at J to 7 bases, leaving 13 bases not matched to a gene. CDR1 is SGHAT and CDR2 is FQNNGV in the germline V gene. This entry comes from a study of a mutant IDH1 vaccine in newly diagnosed glioma. Some clones are missing from TCRdb's copy, which holds only in-frame ones; the method was immunoSEQ multiplex PCR. The sample carries over 45,000 clones, 70% to 90% recorded once.

The sample here was PBMCs, taken from a glioma patient whose treatment included an IDH1 peptide vaccine. The sequence derives from a man aged 30 to 39 with glioma. The gene calls are TRBV11-2 and TRBJ2-5, with 7 bases fitting TRBD2. The CDR3 loop is CASAPGGRKGTQYF. The CDR3, as DNA: TGTGCCAGCGCCCCCGGCGGGAGAAAGGGGACCCAGTACTTC.